The 6 T cell receptor beta chains in this list originate from one sample, sequenced in a study of long-term antiretroviral therapy in people with HIV. The immunoSEQ assay was v3.0, run at survey level. Data came from immunoSEQ multiplex PCR; TCRdb stores just in-frame clones and leaves some out. Among around 28,000 clones listed, more than 70% were seen once. Here the sequenced sample was unsorted PBMCs, taken 0.8 years after starting antiretroviral therapy. These receptor sequences come from a woman aged 30 to 39 with HIV.

The chain combines TRBV5-4 with TRBJ2-1; D may match TRBD1 or TRBD2 (7 bases each). This CDR3 contains 15 residues. The V end lost 6 bases, the J end lost 1 base, and 14 bases lay between the germline ends. Germline lookup yields CDR1 SGHNT and CDR2 YYREEE (reference sequence). The CDR3 sequence is CASTQGGGSYNEQFF. The DNA of the CDR3 is TGTGCCAGCACCCAGGGGGGGGGATCCTACAATGAGCAGTTCTTC. The full variable domain, in which reference TRBV5-4 and TRBJ2-1 provide the parts outside the CDR3, is ETGVTQSPTHLIKTRGQQVTLRCSSQSGHNTVSWYQQALGQGPQFIFQYYREEENGRGNFPPRFSGLQFPNYSSELNVNALELDDSALYLCASTQGGGSYNEQFFGPGTRLTVL.

V gene TRBV7-3 combines with J gene TRBJ2-1, with D unresolved. Trimming removed 3 bases from V and 0 bases from J, with 9 bases in between. CDR3 length equals 15 residues. The germline gives CDR1 SGHTA, CDR2 FQGTGA. The CDR3 DNA reads as TGTGCCAGCAGCTTTGGTCCTAGCTCCTACAATGAGCAGTTCTTC. Translation gives CASSFGPSSYNEQFF. The full variable domain, completed using reference TRBV7-3 and TRBJ2-1, is GAGVSQTPSNKVTEKGKYVELRCDPISGHTALYWYRQSLGQGPEFLIYFQGTGAADDSGLPNDRFFAVRPEGSVSTLKIQRTERGDSAVYLCASSFGPSSYNEQFFGPGTRLTVL.

The rearrangement links TRBV27 to TRBJ1-1, with 9 bases identical to TRBD1. Germline CDR1 is MNHEY and CDR2 is SMNVEV (reference sequence). The CDR3 runs to 15 residues. The trim removed 4 bases at V and 7 bases at J, leaving 10 bases unmatched. The CDR3 coding sequence is TGTGCCAGCAGTTCCCAGGACAGGGGCCCCGATGAAGCTTTCTTT. Encoded protein: CASSSQDRGPDEAFF.

The V and J genes are TRBV30 and TRBJ2-2; D not resolved. The germline gives CDR1 GTSNPN, CDR2 SVGIG (reference sequence). V was pared by 2 bases and J by 4 bases, with 5 bases between. The CDR3 has 12 residues. CDR3 nucleotides: TGTGCCTGGAGTCAAGGCACCGGGGAGCTGTTTTTT. Translation: CAWSQGTGELFF. Supplemented by reference TRBV30 and TRBJ2-2, the full variable domain reads SQTIHQWPATLVQPVGSPLSLECTVEGTSNPNLYWYRQAAGRGLQLLFYSVGIGQISSEVPQNLSASRPQDRQFILSSKKLLLSDSGFYLCAWSQGTGELFFGEGSRLTVL.

The chain combines TRBV6-1 with TRBJ2-2; a possible D gene is TRBD2 (7 bases). Germline CDR1 reads MNHNS; CDR2 reads SASEGT. The CDR3 has 14 amino acids. Trimming took off 2 bases at V and 6 bases at J, with 10 bases between the two ends. For the CDR3, the DNA is TGTGCCAGCAGTGAATTAGGGGGGGCCGGGGAGCTGTTTTTT. Its translation: CASSELGGAGELFF.

Only one count was recorded for this clone. The chain combines TRBV30 with TRBJ1-5; D not resolved. The CDR3 has 16 amino acids. Per germline, CDR1 GTSNPN and CDR2 SVGIG (reference sequence). Trimming shortened V by 2 bases and J by 0 bases, and 14 bases separated the two germline ends. CDR3 amino acids: CAWSTAGGNSNQPQHF. The DNA of the CDR3 is TGTGCCTGGAGTACTGCCGGTGGGAATAGCAATCAGCCCCAGCATTTT.